The 8 T cell receptor beta chains below come from one sample, sequenced in a study of human T cells and chemical hapten exposure. One entry per CDR3 protein results from TCRdb running MiXCR on the RACE reads. The sample consists of 60,000 to 65,000 distinct CDR3 sequences, about 10% of them appearing once. Time point given: patch test 3, about 24 weeks after DPC sensitization. Sample treatment: therapeutic diphenylcyclopropenone sensitization with weekly scalp DPC. Sequenced material: whole blood, taken in connection with sensitization to the hapten diphenylcyclopropenone (DPC). Receptor source: a woman in her 30s with alopecia areata. Some clones in this sample may be carry-over from other donors' samples.

The CDR3 DNA follows: TGTGCCAGCAGCTTAGCGGCAAGCACAGATACGCAGTATTTT. Residues: CASSLAASTDTQYF. The rearrangement uses TRBV7-6 and TRBJ2-3; D gene unclear. The V and J ends lost 0 bases and 0 bases respectively, with 4 bases between them. This CDR3 region has 14 residues. CDR1 SGHVS and CDR2 FNYEAQ come from the germline V gene.

A few counts support this clonotype. CDR3 in DNA: TGTGCCAGCAGCCCAACAATCGTCAGTAGAGCTTTCTTT. It encodes CASSPTIVSRAFF. The chain employs TRBV7-9 and TRBJ1-1; no clear D. Per germline, CDR1 SEHNR and CDR2 FQNEAQ (reference sequence). Trimming removed 5 bases at V and 10 bases at J, with 17 bases between. The CDR3 contains 13 residues.

This clonotype was observed a few times. The chain carries TRBV29-1 and TRBJ2-1; D may be TRBD1 (6 bases). This CDR3 region has 14 residues. The germline V gene has CDR1 SQVTM and CDR2 ANQGSEA. V gave up 7 bases and J gave up 6 bases, with 19 bases separating them. CDR3 DNA: TGCAGCGCCTCCAGGGGCTTGGTGGGCAATGAGCAGTTCTTC. Translated: CSASRGLVGNEQFF.

The sample holds many counts of this clonotype. The chain links TRBV29-1 to TRBJ1-1; a possible D gene is TRBD1 (6 bases). This CDR3 contains 15 residues. Trimming stripped 6 bases from V and 0 bases from J, with 17 bases between. Germline CDR1 and CDR2: SQVTM and ANQGSEA. The CDR3 bases are TGCAGCGTGAGGGGTTTGGGGGCAATGAACACTGAAGCTTTCTTT. Translating it yields CSVRGLGAMNTEAFF.

This chain uses TRBV20-1 with TRBJ2-7, with 15 positions matching TRBD2. CDR3 length: 15 residues. Germline V gene sequence: CDR1 DFQATT, CDR2 SNEGSKA (reference sequence). J was trimmed by 2 bases and V by 5 bases; bases with no gene match: 4. In DNA form, the CDR3 reads TGCAGTGCTGGACTAGCGGGAGGGGGGACCTACGAGCAGTACTTC. It codes for CSAGLAGGGTYEQYF.

This clonotype came up a few times. This chain uses TRBV5-5 with TRBJ2-1, with D perhaps matching TRBD2 (6 bases). V was pared by 1 base and J by 2 bases, with 10 bases between. From germline, CDR1 is SGHKS and CDR2 YYEKEE (reference sequence). The CDR3 runs to 15 residues. This CDR3 is CASSLHGGAYNEQFF. The DNA for the CDR3 is TGTGCCAGCAGCTTGCACGGGGGAGCCTACAATGAGCAGTTCTTC.

This clonotype was picked up one time. The chain employs TRBV19 and TRBJ1-5; D unresolved. The germline V gene has CDR1 LNHDA and CDR2 SQIVND (reference sequence). Trimming left V 6 bases short and J 7 bases short, with 13 bases between. The CDR3 is 13 residues long. In DNA, the CDR3 is TGTGCCAGTAGGAGCCTCGAGAGGCAGCCCCAGCATTTT. It yields the protein CASRSLERQPQHF. Drawing the rest from reference TRBV19 and TRBJ1-5, the complete variable domain is DGGITQSPKYLFRKEGQNVTLSCEQNLNHDAMYWYRQDPGQGLRLIYYSQIVNDFQKGDIAEGYSVSREKKESFPLTVTSAQKNPTAFYLCASRSLERQPQHFGDGTRLSIL.

This CDR3 reads CATRPGQGDTDTQYF. DNA of the CDR3: TGTGCCACGAGGCCGGGACAGGGCGACACAGATACGCAGTATTTT. V is TRBV10-3 and J is TRBJ2-3, with TRBD1 matching 9 bases. Germline V lookup: CDR1 ENHRY, CDR2 SYGVKD. This CDR3 has 15 residues. Trimming removed 10 bases from V and 2 bases from J; junction bases left unmatched: 10.